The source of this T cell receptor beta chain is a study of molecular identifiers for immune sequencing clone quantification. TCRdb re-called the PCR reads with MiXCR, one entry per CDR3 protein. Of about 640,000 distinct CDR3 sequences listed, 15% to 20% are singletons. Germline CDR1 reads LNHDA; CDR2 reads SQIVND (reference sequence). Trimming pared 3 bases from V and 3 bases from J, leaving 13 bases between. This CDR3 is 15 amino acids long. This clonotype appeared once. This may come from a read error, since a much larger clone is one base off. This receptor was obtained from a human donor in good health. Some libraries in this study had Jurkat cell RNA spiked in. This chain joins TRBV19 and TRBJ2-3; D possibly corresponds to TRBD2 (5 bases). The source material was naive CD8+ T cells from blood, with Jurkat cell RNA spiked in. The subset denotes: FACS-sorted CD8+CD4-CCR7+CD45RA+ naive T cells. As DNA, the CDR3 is TGTGCCAGTAGTATTATTAGAGGGAGTACAGATACGCAGTATTTT. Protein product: CASSIIRGSTDTQYF.